Below, 25 T cell receptor beta chains from the same sample are listed, as sequenced in a study of CD8+CD57+ T cells in acquired aplastic anemia. It was genomic DNA that served as the template for profiling TCR beta VDJ and CDR3. TCRdb reprocessed the reads with MiXCR, giving one entry per CDR3 protein. Among some 210,000 distinct CDR3 sequences listed, around 60% were seen once. The sequencing input was sorted CD4+, CD8+, or CD8+CD57+ T cells (not recorded which) from PBMCs. These receptors were collected from a human donor in good health.

This clonotype has a handful of counts. This chain connects TRBV20-1 to TRBJ2-5; TRBD2 matches at 8 bases. Germline V gene sequence: CDR1 DFQATT, CDR2 SNEGSKA (reference sequence). With 0 bases clipped from V and 5 bases from J, the junction kept 2 bases outside the gene matches. CDR3 length equals 13 residues. The CDR3 DNA reads TGCAGTGCTAGAGATCGGGAGGGGGAGACCCAGTACTTC. This translates into CSARDREGETQYF.

The rearrangement uses TRBV10-3 and TRBJ2-7, with 10 bases lining up with TRBD1. Looked up from germline, CDR1 is ENHRY and CDR2 is SYGVKD. This CDR3 has 18 residues. J lost 9 bases, V lost 0 bases, and 17 bases had no gene match. Written as DNA, the CDR3 is TGTGCCATCAGTGAGTCTGCAACCCCGGGACAGGGGAGCCTTGGGCAGTACTTC. As protein: CAISESATPGQGSLGQYF.

This chain connects TRBV5-1 to TRBJ2-5; TRBD1 aligns across 8 bases. This CDR3 is 17 amino acids long. CDR1 and CDR2 from the germline V gene are SGHRS and YFSETQ. V shed 4 bases, J shed 3 bases, and the junction held 14 bases outside the gene matches. The CDR3 nucleotides are TGCGCCAGCAGCAGCACGCCCGGCGGGACAGGAGAAGAGACCCAGTACTTC. Residues: CASSSTPGGTGEETQYF.

Points on this clonotype: This may be a read error, as it is one base from a much larger clone. The chain uses TRBV19 and TRBJ2-7; maybe TRBD1 (5 bases). The CDR3 spans 13 residues. Germline assignment: CDR1 LNHDA and CDR2 SQIVND (reference sequence). DNA of the CDR3: TGTGCCAGTAGTATTTACGCAGGGTACGAGCGGTACTTC. Protein product: CASSIYAGYERYF.

The CDR3 loop is CASNAGGGVETQYF. CDR3 coding DNA: TGTGCCAGTAACGCAGGGGGCGGGGTAGAGACCCAGTACTTC. The genes are TRBV19 and TRBJ2-5; 8 positions agree with TRBD1. The V gene's germline CDR1 is LNHDA and CDR2 SQIVND (reference sequence). V shed 7 bases and J 4 bases; nucleotides not matched to a gene: 8. The CDR3 is made up of 14 amino acids.

This clonotype was seen a handful of times. The CDR3 sequence is CASSFPVSGANVLTF. The CDR3 coding sequence is TGCGCCAGCAGCTTCCCAGTCTCTGGGGCCAACGTCCTGACTTTC. V usage is TRBV5-1 and J usage is TRBJ2-6, with D uncertain. From germline, CDR1 is SGHRS and CDR2 YFSETQ. The CDR3 spans 15 residues. Trimming shortened V by 2 bases and J by 0 bases, and 6 bases separated the two germline ends.

This chain's CDR3 is CASSFSDGGRGETQYF. The CDR3 DNA sequence: TGTGCCAGCAGTTTCTCGGACGGGGGCCGTGGAGAGACCCAGTACTTC. The rearrangement links TRBV6-2 or TRBV6-3 to TRBJ2-5, with D tentatively TRBD1 or TRBD2 (6 bases each). Deletions cut 4 bases from V and 4 bases from J, with 19 bases between. The CDR3 runs to 16 residues. Germline assignment: CDR1 MNHEY and CDR2 SVGEGT.

CDR3 protein: CASSLRLAGGQGTDTQYF. The CDR3 coding sequence is TGTGCCAGCAGCCTCCGACTAGCGGGGGGGCAGGGCACAGATACGCAGTATTTT. This rearrangement joins TRBV7-9 to TRBJ2-3; 14 bases map to TRBD2. This CDR3 is built from 18 residues. The V segment lost 5 bases and the J segment 1 base; nucleotides outside the gene matches: 8. Germline V gene sequence: CDR1 SEHNR, CDR2 FQNEAQ (reference sequence).

Many counts were recorded for this clonotype. The chain couples TRBV5-1 to TRBJ2-7, with a tentative D call TRBD2 (6 bases). This CDR3 region has 15 residues. Trimming removed 0 bases from V and 2 bases from J, with 12 bases in between. The V gene's germline CDR1 is SGHRS and CDR2 YFSETQ. CDR3 residues: CASSLGAAGTYEQYF. CDR3 nucleotides: TGCGCCAGCAGCTTGGGGGCGGCGGGAACCTACGAGCAGTACTTC.

The chain joins TRBV20-1 to TRBJ2-7, with D possibly matching TRBD2 (7 bases). Between the trimmed V and J ends, which lost 6 bases and 5 bases, there was a span of 14 bases. Germline CDR1 reads DFQATT; CDR2 reads SNEGSKA (reference sequence). The CDR3 spans 12 residues. CDR3 sequence: CSAPGGAHEQYF. In nucleotides, the CDR3 is TGCAGTGCCCCTGGGGGGGCACACGAGCAGTACTTC.

The rearrangement joins TRBV10-2 to TRBJ1-1; D is undetermined. Germline loops: CDR1 WSHSY, CDR2 SAAADI. Between the trimmed V and J ends, which lost 8 bases and 5 bases, there was a span of 15 bases. The CDR3 is made up of 13 amino acids. The CDR3 DNA is TGCGCCAGCCGAGTGGGGAGAGAGACTGAAGCTTTCTTT. Encoded protein: CASRVGRETEAFF.

J is TRBJ1-4 and V is TRBV7-9; D gene unclear. This CDR3 comprises 12 residues. The V end lost 5 bases, the J end lost 8 bases, and 9 bases lay between the germline ends. Germline V gene sequence: CDR1 SEHNR, CDR2 FQNEAQ (reference sequence). Here the CDR3 reads CASSPPSEKLFF. CDR3 nucleotides: TGTGCCAGCAGCCCGCCGAGCGAAAAACTGTTTTTT.

A few counts support this clonotype. This chain connects TRBV3-1 to TRBJ1-4; D is undetermined. This CDR3 comprises 16 residues. Germline assignment: CDR1 LGHDT and CDR2 YNNKEL (reference sequence). Deletions cut 0 bases from V and 5 bases from J, with 13 bases between. The CDR3 is CASSQERETSNEKLFF. Here the CDR3 DNA reads TGTGCCAGCAGCCAAGAAAGGGAGACCTCAAATGAAAAACTGTTTTTT.

The genes are TRBV10-3 and TRBJ2-2, with 8 bases matching TRBD1. The CDR3 consists of 14 residues. The trim removed 7 bases at V and 3 bases at J, leaving 4 bases unmatched. Germline lookup yields CDR1 ENHRY and CDR2 SYGVKD. Written as DNA, the CDR3 is TGTGCCATCAAGCCGACAGGGGACACCGGGGAGCTGTTTTTT. The encoded protein is CAIKPTGDTGELFF.

This clonotype occurred many times. This sequence joins TRBV5-8 and TRBJ2-7; 9 bases match TRBD1. V was pared by 4 bases and J by 1 base, with 6 bases of the junction left unmatched. CDR1 is SGHTS, CDR2 YDEGEE, per germline. The CDR3 loop spans 15 amino acids. The CDR3 region is CASSPGTGLSYEQYF. DNA for the CDR3: TGTGCCAGCAGCCCGGGGACAGGGCTATCCTACGAGCAGTACTTC.

This clonotype has only a few counts. This chain uses TRBV7-9 with TRBJ1-4, with D maybe TRBD1 (5 bases). CDR1 SEHNR and CDR2 FQNEAQ come from the germline V gene (reference sequence). The CDR3 has 16 residues. The V gene lost 5 bases and the J gene lost 8 bases, with 21 bases spanning the gap. The CDR3 bases are TGTGCCAGCAGCCCACCTGCAAAGGCAGGGCGAGAAAAACTGTTTTTT. Translation gives CASSPPAKAGREKLFF.

This clonotype was counted at least ten times. This chain joins TRBV7-8 and TRBJ2-3, with TRBD2 matching 14 bases. J gave up 0 bases and V 6 bases, and 8 bases lay outside the gene matches. This CDR3 comprises 18 residues. CDR1 is SGHVS and CDR2 is FQNEAQ in the germline V gene. CDR3 nucleotide sequence: TGTGCCAGCAGTACGGGACTAGCGGGGGCCTTTAGCACAGATACGCAGTATTTT. Translating it yields CASSTGLAGAFSTDTQYF.

This clonotype was seen a few times. The chain combines TRBV7-2 with TRBJ1-6; 7 nucleotides line up with TRBD1. There are 14 residues in the CDR3. Losses at the gene ends were 1 base for V and 9 bases for J; bases not matched to a gene: 3. In germline, CDR1 is SGHTA, CDR2 FQGNSA. The CDR3 DNA is TGTGCCAGCAGCTTAGGACAGGGAGGTTCACCCCTCCACTTT. Translating it yields CASSLGQGGSPLHF.

The rearrangement links TRBV24-1 to TRBJ2-5; TRBD1 or TRBD2 may be the D gene (5 bases each). Germline V CDR1 and CDR2: KGHDR, SFDVKD. The CDR3 loop spans 15 amino acids. V was shortened by 3 bases and J by 0 bases, with 10 bases between the two germline ends. In nucleotides, the CDR3 is TGTGCCACCAGTGATGCCGGGACGGACCAAGAGACCCAGTACTTC. Residues: CATSDAGTDQETQYF.

In its sample, this clonotype was seen many times. The V gene is TRBV20-1, the J gene TRBJ2-7, with unresolved D. Germline CDR1 is DFQATT and CDR2 is SNEGSKA (reference sequence). The length of the CDR3 is 11 residues. V lost 6 bases and J lost 3, with 9 bases in between. As DNA, the CDR3 is TGCAGTGCAGGAACACACTACGAGCAGTACTTC. It is translated as CSAGTHYEQYF.

The table lists this clonotype with many counts. The rearrangement links TRBV24-1 to TRBJ1-3; D is unclear. The germline gives CDR1 KGHDR, CDR2 SFDVKD. The ends were cut back, 4 bases at V and 1 base at J, with 7 bases in the middle. The CDR3 has 14 amino acids. CDR3 nucleotides: TGTGCCACCAGTGAAGACGGATCTGGAAACACCATATATTTT. Amino acid sequence: CATSEDGSGNTIYF.

The J gene is TRBJ2-5, the V gene TRBV6-1; either TRBD1 or TRBD2 may fit D (5 bases each). Trimming pared 1 base from V and 2 bases from J, leaving 11 bases between. The CDR3 has 15 residues. Germline lookup yields CDR1 MNHNS and CDR2 SASEGT. CDR3 region: CASSEGGTRQETQYF. The CDR3 DNA follows: TGTGCCAGCAGTGAAGGAGGGACGAGACAAGAGACCCAGTACTTC.

The rearrangement joins TRBV9 to TRBJ2-3, with 9 bases matching TRBD2. The germline V gene encodes CDR1 SGDLS and CDR2 YYNGEE. The J segment lost 2 bases and the V segment lost 0 bases, leaving 7 bases of the junction unmatched. This CDR3 contains 17 residues. CDR3 in DNA: TGTGCCAGCAGCGTAGGCCTAGCGGGGAGTACCACAGATACGCAGTATTTT. As protein: CASSVGLAGSTTDTQYF.

This clonotype has just one count. The J gene is TRBJ2-3, the V gene TRBV5-8, with 10 bases aligning to TRBD2. The CDR3 consists of 13 residues. Germline assignment: CDR1 SGHTS and CDR2 YDEGEE. The CDR3 DNA is TGTGCTGACGGACTAGCGGACACAGATACGCAGTATTTT. Translating gives CADGLADTDTQYF.

The chain employs TRBV7-9 and TRBJ2-5; no clear D. Trimming pared 1 base from V and 13 bases from J, leaving 13 bases between. Per germline, CDR1 SEHNR and CDR2 FQNEAQ (reference sequence). The CDR3 is 12 amino acids. CDR3 sequence: CASSLVTGPLYF. In nucleotides, the CDR3 is TGTGCCAGCAGCTTAGTTACGGGTCCACTGTACTTC.